The sequence of this T cell receptor beta chain was determined in a study of blood T cell repertoires in COVID-19 (TCRdb year 2020). For the wider study: Collaborator samples came from the United States, Italy and Spain and covered acute and convalescent phases of COVID-19. The material from the prospective study consisted of cDNA or gDNA derived from T cells, B-cell-depleted T cells, or PBMCs. The dataset comprised deeply sampled blood TCRbeta repertoires from subjects exposed to, actively infected with, or recovered from COVID-19. The repertoires were released in a freely available public database meant as a resource for research on the immune response to SARS-CoV-2. Samples were obtained from the ongoing ImmuneRACE study (first 160 participants) and from 1,000 to 1,500 subjects provided by 6 global collaborators. Nearly every sample came with metadata listing a de-identified subject ID, COVID-19 status, age in years and sex. HLA class I and class II types, where available, came from metadata supplied by the sample provider rather than from assay-based typing. General findings and caveats noted by the study authors: The amount of clinical and demographic metadata varied by source and participant and was provided uncurated.

The immunoSEQ Assay, a bias-controlled multiplex PCR, was used to amplify TCRbeta CDR3 regions from genomic DNA. Per the authors' processing: The number of nucleated cells in each sample was estimated from the amplification of reference gene primers within the assay. To quantify the absolute abundance of each unique TCRbeta CDR3 rearrangement, sequence reads were collapsed and filtered. Productive Simpson clonality was computed per sample as the square root of Simpson's diversity index over productive rearrangements. As stored in TCRdb, this immuneACCESS dataset retains in-frame rearrangements with V and J assigned. A fraction of the clones does not appear; measured against another copy, unresolved V genes explain less than half of the discrepancy, and the remainder lacks a known reason. That table is the source of V, J and clone size, and D and trimming were worked out from the DNA. This sample gives roughly 70,000 clones in total; 80% to 90% of them show up just once. Less than 7.5% of the sample goes to the ten largest clones.

Regarding this clone: Which antigen it targets is not known. No base quality information exists; no much larger clone differs at one position.

The collaborating institutions used their own protocols to collect whole blood in K2EDTA tubes. For TCRbeta analysis, collaborator samples were shipped as frozen whole blood, as isolated PBMCs, or as DNA extracted from either sample type. Relative to germline, V is missing 4 bases and J is missing 2 bases, with 5 bases of the junction outside any gene match. Inclusive of the bounding cysteine and phenylalanine, the CDR3 is 14 residues long. Of the read, only the CDR3 DNA is kept; its 42 bases are in frame from base 1. Per the germline V gene (reference sequence), SGHNT is the CDR1 and YYREEE is the CDR2.

The receptor was derived from a woman aged 80 or over with active COVID-19. The V and J genes are TRBV5-4 and TRBJ2-7; 8 junctional bases match TRBD2. Sequencing was done on a sample of peripheral blood. The DNA sequence is as follows: TGTGCCAGCAGCAGAGCGGGAGTAACCTACGAGCAGTACTTC. This encodes CASSRAGVTYEQYF.